This TCR beta chain emerged from a study of T cell responses to AZD1222 COVID-19 vaccine. Using immunoSEQ multiplex PCR, the repertoire was profiled, and TCRdb retains in-frame clones only, with some absent. The sample carries around 63,000 clones, 85% to 90% recorded once. A note on this clone: As yet, its antigen is unknown.

After removal of 4 bases from V and 4 bases from J, the junction contained 8 bases not matched to a gene. Germline V gene sequence: CDR1 LGHDT, CDR2 YNNKEL (reference sequence). This CDR3 comprises 15 residues. Study findings and constraints: Most donors were white British, females outnumbered males, and clonal diversity was possibly underestimated. It was only 6 or 7 AZD1222 recipients who were seropositive at baseline. Spike was spanned by vaccine-associated CD4 TCRs, with dominance at 160-218 and 743-854.

Material: peripheral blood, obtained on day 0 of AZD1222 vaccination. This clonotype was obtained from an adult in good health. V usage is TRBV3-1 (or the pseudogene TRBV3-2) and J usage is TRBJ2-5, with 8 bases that match TRBD2. The CDR3 reads CASSLAGTEGETQYF. The CDR3 region has the DNA TGTGCCAGCAGCCTAGCGGGGACCGAGGGAGAGACCCAGTACTTC.